Listed below are T cell receptor beta chains from one sample, sequenced in a study of blood T cell repertoires in COVID-19. Profiling relied on immunoSEQ multiplex PCR, and the TCRdb table lists in-frame clones only, not all of them. This sample has more than 110,000 clones; 76% occur once, and the top ten carry 3.5% to 5%. The sample consisted of peripheral blood. The source of these receptors is an elderly woman with active or convalescent COVID-19. The CDR3 runs from the conserved cysteine through the conserved F or W. A D gene is named only where the DNA matches it firmly. Not all rows give a size; the values are once, few, many and, for expanded clones, a class.

D,J,size,V,DNA,CDR3
TRBD1,TRBJ1-6,NA,TRBV6-2/TRBV6-3,TGTGCCAGCAGTCGACTACAGGGGGGTTCACCCCTCCACTTT,CASSRLQGGSPLHF
TRBD1,TRBJ2-5,NA,TRBV7-9,TGTGCCAGCATGCTCGGGACAGGGGTAGAGACCCAGTACTTC,CASMLGTGVETQYF
TRBD1,TRBJ2-2,many,TRBV27,TGTGCCAGCAGTTCGGGACAGGGGTCGACCGGGGAGCTGTTTTTT,CASSSGQGSTGELFF
NA,TRBJ1-1,NA,TRBV4-3,TGCGCCAGCAGCCAAGAGTTAGGCAGGGGGAACACTGAAGCTTTCTTT,CASSQELGRGNTEAFF
NA,TRBJ1-1,NA,TRBV2,TGTGCCAGTAATGGGCAGTCGATCTCTGAAGCTTTCTTT,CASNGQSISEAFF
TRBD2,TRBJ2-5,few,TRBV3-1/TRBV3-2,TGTGCCAGCAGAACCAGCGGGGGGGCACAGACCCAGTACTTC,CASRTSGGAQTQYF
NA,TRBJ2-7,few,TRBV19,TGTGCCAGTAGTAGCGCGGGGCCCTCCTACGAGCAGTACTTC,CASSSAGPSYEQYF
NA,TRBJ1-2,NA,TRBV6-1,TGTGCCAGCAGTGAAGTCAGGTTCTATGGCTACACCTTC,CASSEVRFYGYTF
NA,TRBJ1-5,NA,TRBV7-2,TGTGCCAGCAGCTTACAGGGTGGTCAGCCCCAGCATTTT,CASSLQGGQPQHF
NA,TRBJ2-3,few,TRBV5-1,TGCGCCAGCAGCTTGGAAGTGGCGGGGAAAGATACGCAGTATTTT,CASSLEVAGKDTQYF
NA,TRBJ1-2,NA,TRBV13,TGTGCCAGCAGCTTCCGCAGGAGGGTGGACTATGGCTACACCTTC,CASSFRRRVDYGYTF
NA,TRBJ1-5,NA,TRBV19,TGTGCCAGTGCCAGGGGAGTATATAGCAATCAGCCCCAGCATTTT,CASARGVYSNQPQHF
TRBD1,TRBJ2-3,once,TRBV11-2,TGTGCCGGCAGCTTAGACCACAGGGGGCTGATCACAGATACGCAGTATTTT,CAGSLDHRGLITDTQYF
TRBD2,TRBJ2-3,NA,TRBV7-2,TGTGCCAGCAGCACGACTAGCGGAGCAGATACGCAGTATTTT,CASSTTSGADTQYF
NA,TRBJ1-4,NA,TRBV28,TGTGCCAGCAGCCGGACAGCAAATGAAAAACTGTTTTTT,CASSRTANEKLFF